Included here is one T cell receptor (beta chain) sequence, with context. The antigen is unknown. Germline lookup yields CDR1 LGHDT and CDR2 YNNKEL (reference sequence). Deletions cut 4 bases from V and 5 bases from J, with 5 bases between. The CDR3 is 11 amino acids. The data stem from a study of T cell responses to AZD1222 COVID-19 vaccine. Profiled with immunoSEQ multiplex PCR; TCRdb holds only in-frame clones, not every one. The sample lists roughly 50,000 clones; 75% to 90% were seen once. Study-wide results and limits: White British ancestry dominated among donors, who included more females, and clonal diversity was possibly underestimated.

The V gene is TRBV3-1 (or the pseudogene TRBV3-2), the J gene TRBJ2-5, with D uncertain. Sequencing was performed on peripheral blood, taken 28 days after the second AZD1222 dose. The receptor was derived from an adult who received the AZD1222 COVID-19 vaccine. CDR3 in amino acids: CASSLGETQYF. In DNA form, the CDR3 reads TGTGCCAGCAGCCTGGGGGAGACCCAGTACTTC.